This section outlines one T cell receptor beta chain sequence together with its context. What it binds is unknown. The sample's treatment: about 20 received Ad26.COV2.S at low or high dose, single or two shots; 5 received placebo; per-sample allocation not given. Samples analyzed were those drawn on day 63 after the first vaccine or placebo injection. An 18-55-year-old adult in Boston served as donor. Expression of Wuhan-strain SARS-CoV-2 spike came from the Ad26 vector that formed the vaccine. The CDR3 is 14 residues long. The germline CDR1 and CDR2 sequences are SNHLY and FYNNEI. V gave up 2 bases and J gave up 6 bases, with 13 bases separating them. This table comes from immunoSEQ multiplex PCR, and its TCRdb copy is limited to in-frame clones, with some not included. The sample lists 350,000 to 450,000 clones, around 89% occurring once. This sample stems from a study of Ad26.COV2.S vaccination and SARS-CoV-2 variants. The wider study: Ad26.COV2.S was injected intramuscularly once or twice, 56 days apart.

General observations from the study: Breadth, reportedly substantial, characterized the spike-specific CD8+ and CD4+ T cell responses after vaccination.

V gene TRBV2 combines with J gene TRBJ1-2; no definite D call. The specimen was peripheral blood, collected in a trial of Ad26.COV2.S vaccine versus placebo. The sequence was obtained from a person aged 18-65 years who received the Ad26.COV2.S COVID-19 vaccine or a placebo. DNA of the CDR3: TGTGCCAGCAGTGAACGGGTCACGAGGGATGGCTACACCTTC. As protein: CASSERVTRDGYTF.